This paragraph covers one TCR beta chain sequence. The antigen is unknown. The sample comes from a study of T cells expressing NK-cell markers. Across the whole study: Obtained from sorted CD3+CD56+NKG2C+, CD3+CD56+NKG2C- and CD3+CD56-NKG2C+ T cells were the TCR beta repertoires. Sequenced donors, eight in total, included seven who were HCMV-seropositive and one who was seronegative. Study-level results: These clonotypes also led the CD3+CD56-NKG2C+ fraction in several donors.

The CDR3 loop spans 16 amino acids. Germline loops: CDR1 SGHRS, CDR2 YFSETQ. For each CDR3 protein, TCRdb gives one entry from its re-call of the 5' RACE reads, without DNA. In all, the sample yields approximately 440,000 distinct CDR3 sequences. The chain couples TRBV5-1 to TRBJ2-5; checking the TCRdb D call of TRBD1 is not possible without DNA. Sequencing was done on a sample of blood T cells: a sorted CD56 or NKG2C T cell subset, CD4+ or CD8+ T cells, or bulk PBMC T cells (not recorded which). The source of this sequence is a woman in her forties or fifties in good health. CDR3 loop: CASSIGTSPIRETQYF.